The clone carrying this T cell receptor (beta chain) was counted at least ten times. Its specificity is unknown. The data were obtained in a study of T cells in Graves' hyperthyroidism and ophthalmopathy. The study, taken as a whole, reports: The model anticipated ophthalmopathy a median approximately 6.5 months pre-onset.

V shed 5 bases, J shed 2 bases, and the junction held 8 bases outside the gene matches. The CDR3 runs to 16 residues. Researchers took RNA transcripts and amplified the TCR beta CDR3 regions from them. RT-PCR in the first round (using the HTBI primer set) targeted the TCR CDR3. TCRdb re-analysed the multiplex PCR reads in MiXCR, keeping a single row per CDR3 protein. Altogether some 320,000 distinct CDR3 sequences are present, roughly 13% being singletons, with the ten largest covering almost 35%. The origin of this receptor is a woman aged 40 to 50 with Graves' ophthalmopathy. The sequencing sample was made of blood. The chain uses TRBV12-3 or TRBV12-4 and TRBJ1-2, with 10 bases aligning to TRBD1. The CDR3 region is CASSVRQGASNYGYTF. CDR3 coding DNA: TGTGCCAGCAGTGTCAGACAGGGGGCGTCCAACTATGGCTACACCTTC.